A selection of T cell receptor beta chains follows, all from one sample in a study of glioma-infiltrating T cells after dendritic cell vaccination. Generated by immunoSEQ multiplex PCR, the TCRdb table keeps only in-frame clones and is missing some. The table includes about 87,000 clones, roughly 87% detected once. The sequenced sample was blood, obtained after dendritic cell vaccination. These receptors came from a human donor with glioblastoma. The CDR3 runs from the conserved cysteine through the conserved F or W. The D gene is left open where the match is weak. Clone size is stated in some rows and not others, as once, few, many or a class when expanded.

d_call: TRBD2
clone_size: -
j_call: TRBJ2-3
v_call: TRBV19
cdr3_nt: TGTGCCAGCCGGGAGGGGGGCCGCATCGGGCAGTATTTT
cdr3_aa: CASREGGRIGQYF

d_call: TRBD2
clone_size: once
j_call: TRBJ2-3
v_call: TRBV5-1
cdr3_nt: TGCGCCAGCAGCCGGCTAGCGGAGGGCACAGATACGCAGTATTTT
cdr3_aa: CASSRLAEGTDTQYF

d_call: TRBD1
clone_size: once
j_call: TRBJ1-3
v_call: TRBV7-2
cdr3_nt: TGTGCCAGCAGCTTAGTCGCAGGGGGGCTCGCCACCATATATTTT
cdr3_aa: CASSLVAGGLATIYF

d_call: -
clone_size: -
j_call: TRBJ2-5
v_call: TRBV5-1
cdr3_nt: TGCGCCAGCAGCTCACTCTTGGTCAGAGGGCAAGAGACCCAGTACTTC
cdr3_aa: CASSSLLVRGQETQYF

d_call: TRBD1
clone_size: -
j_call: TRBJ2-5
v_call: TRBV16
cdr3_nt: TGTGCCAGCAGCCCTCTCACGTACTCAAGGGACAGTGTAACGGAGACCCAGTACTTC
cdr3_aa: CASSPLTYSRDSVTETQYF

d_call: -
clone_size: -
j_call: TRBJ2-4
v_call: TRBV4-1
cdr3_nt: TGCGCCAGCAGCCAAGTCCCACAGGGTGAGAACATTCAGTACTTC
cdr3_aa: CASSQVPQGENIQYF

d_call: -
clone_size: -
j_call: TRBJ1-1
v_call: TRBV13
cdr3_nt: TGTGCCAGCAGGCGGGGGGGGAGCACTGAAGCTTTCTTT
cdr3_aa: CASRRGGSTEAFF

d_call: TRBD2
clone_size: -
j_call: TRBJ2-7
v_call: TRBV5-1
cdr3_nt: TGCGCCAGCAGCACCACCAGCGGGGTATCCTACGAGCAGTACTTC
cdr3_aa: CASSTTSGVSYEQYF

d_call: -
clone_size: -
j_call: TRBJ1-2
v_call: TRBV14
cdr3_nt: TGTGCCAGCAGTCCAGGGCTGACCTATGGCTACACCTTC
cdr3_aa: CASSPGLTYGYTF

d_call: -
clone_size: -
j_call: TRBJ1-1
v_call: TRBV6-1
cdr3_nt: TGTGCCAGCAATTCGGTCGTCACCCAGAACACTGAAGCTTTCTTT
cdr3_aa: CASNSVVTQNTEAFF

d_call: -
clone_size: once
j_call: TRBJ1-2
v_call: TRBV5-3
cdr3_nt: TGTGCCAGAAGCTTGGTGGGCCTGAGGCAGGGGCTTGGCTACACCTTC
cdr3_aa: CARSLVGLRQGLGYTF

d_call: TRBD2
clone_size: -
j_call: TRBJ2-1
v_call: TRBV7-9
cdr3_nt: TGTGCCAGCCGCCTTAGCGGGGGGGCCTCTATGAATGAGCAGTTCTTC
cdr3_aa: CASRLSGGASMNEQFF

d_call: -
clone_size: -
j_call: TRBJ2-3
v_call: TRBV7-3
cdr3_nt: TGTGCCAGCAGCTTAATTAGGGGGGGCGCGGGTTCAGATACGCAGTATTTT
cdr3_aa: CASSLIRGGAGSDTQYF

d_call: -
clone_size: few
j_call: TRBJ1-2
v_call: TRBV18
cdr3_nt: TGTGCCAGCTCACCGCCAGGGCTGTCTTCCTATGGCTACACCTTC
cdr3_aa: CASSPPGLSSYGYTF

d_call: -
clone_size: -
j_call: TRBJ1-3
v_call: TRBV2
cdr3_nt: TGTGCCAGCAGTGGCTCAGCTGGAAACACCATATATTTT
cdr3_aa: CASSGSAGNTIYF

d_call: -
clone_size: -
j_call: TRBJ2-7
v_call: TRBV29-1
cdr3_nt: TGCAGCGTCCCAAAACGGGGAGGTTCCTACGAGCAGTACTTC
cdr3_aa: CSVPKRGGSYEQYF

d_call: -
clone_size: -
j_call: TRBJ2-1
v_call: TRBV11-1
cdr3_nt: TGTGCCAGCAGCCCCCCAGAGGGTTCGGTTGAGCAGTTCTTC
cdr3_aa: CASSPPEGSVEQFF

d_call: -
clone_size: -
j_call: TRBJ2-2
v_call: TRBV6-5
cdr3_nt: TGTGCCAGCAGCTTACAGGGACGTCCCACCGGGGAGCTGTTTTTT
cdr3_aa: CASSLQGRPTGELFF

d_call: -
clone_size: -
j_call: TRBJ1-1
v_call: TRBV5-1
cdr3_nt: TGCGCCAGCAGCTTTAGTGTGGCGGGTGAAGCTTTCTTT
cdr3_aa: CASSFSVAGEAFF

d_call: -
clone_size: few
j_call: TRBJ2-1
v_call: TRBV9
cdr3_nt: TGTGCCAGCAGCGTAGAGGCAGGGAACTACAATGAGCAGTTCTTC
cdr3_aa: CASSVEAGNYNEQFF

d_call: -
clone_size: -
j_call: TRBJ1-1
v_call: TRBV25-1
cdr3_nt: TGTGCCAGCAGTGACAGTCCCTCTGGCACTGAAGCTTTCTTT
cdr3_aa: CASSDSPSGTEAFF

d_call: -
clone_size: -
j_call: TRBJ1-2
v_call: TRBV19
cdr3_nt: TGTGCCAGTATGAGGGGGATAAACTATGGCTACACCTTC
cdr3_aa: CASMRGINYGYTF

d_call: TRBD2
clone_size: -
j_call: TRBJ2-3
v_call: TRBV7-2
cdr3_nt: TGTGCCAGCAGCTTCCCACTAGCGGGGTACACAGATACGCAGTATTTT
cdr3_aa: CASSFPLAGYTDTQYF

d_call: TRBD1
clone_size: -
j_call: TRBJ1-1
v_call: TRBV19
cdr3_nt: TGTGCCAGTAGTAGACAGGGACAGGGCACTGAAGCTTTCTTT
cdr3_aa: CASSRQGQGTEAFF

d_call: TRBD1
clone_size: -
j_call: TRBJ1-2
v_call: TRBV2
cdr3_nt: TGTGCCAGCAGCCGGGACAGGGGAGATAATGGCTACACCTTC
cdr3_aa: CASSRDRGDNGYTF

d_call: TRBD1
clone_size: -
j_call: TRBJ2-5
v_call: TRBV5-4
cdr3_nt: TGTGCCAGCAGCTTGGTCGGACAGGGAGGACTGGAGACCCAGTACTTC
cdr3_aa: CASSLVGQGGLETQYF

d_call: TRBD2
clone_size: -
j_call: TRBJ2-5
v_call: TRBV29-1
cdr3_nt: TGCAGCGTTACCTTTAGCGGGGGGGAGACCCAGTACTTC
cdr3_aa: CSVTFSGGETQYF

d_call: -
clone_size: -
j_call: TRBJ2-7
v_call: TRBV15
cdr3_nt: TGTGCCACCAGTGACCGACGGGGCTACGAGCAGTACTTC
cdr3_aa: CATSDRRGYEQYF

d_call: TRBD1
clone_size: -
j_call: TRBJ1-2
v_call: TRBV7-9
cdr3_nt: TGTGCCAGCAGCTTTTCTACCCCCCCACAGGGGGCTGGCTATGGCTACACCTTC
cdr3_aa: CASSFSTPPQGAGYGYTF

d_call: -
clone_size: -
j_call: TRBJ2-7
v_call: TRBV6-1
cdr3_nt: TGTGCCAGCAGTGTTTGGGTAACGGAGATCTACGAGCAGTACTTC
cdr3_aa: CASSVWVTEIYEQYF

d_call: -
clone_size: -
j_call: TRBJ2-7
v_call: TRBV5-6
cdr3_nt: TGTGCCAGCAGCTTGGTGGGGGGCTCCTACGAGCAGTACTTC
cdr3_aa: CASSLVGGSYEQYF

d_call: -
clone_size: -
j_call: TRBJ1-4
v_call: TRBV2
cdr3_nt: TGTGCCAGCAGTGAAGGGGCACGTGGAGCGGGTAATGAAAAACTGTTTTTT
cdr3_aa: CASSEGARGAGNEKLFF

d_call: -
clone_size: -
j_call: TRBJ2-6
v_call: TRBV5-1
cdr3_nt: TGCGCCAGCAGCCCATGGACAGAAAACTTTTCTTCTGGGGCCAACGTCCTGACTTTC
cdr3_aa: CASSPWTENFSSGANVLTF

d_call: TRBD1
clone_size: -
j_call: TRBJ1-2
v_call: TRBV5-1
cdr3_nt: TGCGCCAGCAGCTTGGCTCTGACAGGGAACTATGGCTACACCTTC
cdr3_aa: CASSLALTGNYGYTF

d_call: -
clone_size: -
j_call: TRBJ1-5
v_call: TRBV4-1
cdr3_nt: TGCGCCAGCAGCTCCAAGACAAGCGACTATAGCAATCAGCCCCAGCATTTT
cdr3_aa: CASSSKTSDYSNQPQHF

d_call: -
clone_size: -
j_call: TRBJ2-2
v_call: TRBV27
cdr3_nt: TGTGCCAGCAAAGAGGCAGGGGCGAACACCGGGGAGCTGTTTTTT
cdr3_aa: CASKEAGANTGELFF

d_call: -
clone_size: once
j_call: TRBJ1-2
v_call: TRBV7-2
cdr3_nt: TGTGCCAGCAAGAAAACAGTCGCCTATGGCTACACCTTC
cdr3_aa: CASKKTVAYGYTF

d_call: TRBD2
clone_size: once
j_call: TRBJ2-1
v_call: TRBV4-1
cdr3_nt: TGCGCCAGCAGCCCATGGTTGCGGGGGTACTACAATGAGCAGTTCTTC
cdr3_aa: CASSPWLRGYYNEQFF

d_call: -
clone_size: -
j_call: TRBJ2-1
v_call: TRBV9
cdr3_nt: TGTGCCAGCAGCGTCGGCTCCTACAATGAGCAGTTCTTC
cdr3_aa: CASSVGSYNEQFF

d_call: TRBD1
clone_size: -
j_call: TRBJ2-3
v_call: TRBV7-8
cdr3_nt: TGTGCCAGCAGCGCATGGACAGGGGATGGCACAGATACGCAGTATTTT
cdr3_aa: CASSAWTGDGTDTQYF

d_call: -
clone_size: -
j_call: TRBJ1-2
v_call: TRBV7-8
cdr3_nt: TGTGCCAGCAGCTTCGATATCGGGACATCATCTGGCTACACCTTC
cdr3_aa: CASSFDIGTSSGYTF

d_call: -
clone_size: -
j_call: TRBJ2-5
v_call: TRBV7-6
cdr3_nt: TGTGCCAGCAGCTTAGCGGCAATACAAGAGACCCAGTACTTC
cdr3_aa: CASSLAAIQETQYF

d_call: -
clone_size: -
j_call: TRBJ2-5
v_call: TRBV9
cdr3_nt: TGTGCCAGCAGCGTGGACGACAGGCTCCAAGAGACCCAGTACTTC
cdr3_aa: CASSVDDRLQETQYF

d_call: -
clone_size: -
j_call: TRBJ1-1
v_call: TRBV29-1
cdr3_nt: TGCAGCGCAGTCGAGGGTGGAACCTCTGAAGCTTTCTTT
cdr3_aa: CSAVEGGTSEAFF

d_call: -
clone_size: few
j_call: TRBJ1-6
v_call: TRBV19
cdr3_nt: TGTGCCAGTAGTCTAAAGACACCCCCACCCCTCCACTTT
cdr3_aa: CASSLKTPPPLHF

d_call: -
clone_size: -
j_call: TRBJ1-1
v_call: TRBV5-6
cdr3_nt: TGTGCCAGCAGCTTGGACAGCAACACTGAAGCTTTCTTT
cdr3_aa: CASSLDSNTEAFF

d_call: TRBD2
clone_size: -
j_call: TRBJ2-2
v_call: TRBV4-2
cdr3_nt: TGTGCCAGCAGCCAAGGGACTAGCGGACTGAACACCGGGGAGCTGTTTTTT
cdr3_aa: CASSQGTSGLNTGELFF

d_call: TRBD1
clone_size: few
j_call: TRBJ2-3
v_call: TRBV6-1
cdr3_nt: TGTGCCAGCAGCAGCGACAGGGGTCAAACGCAGTATTTT
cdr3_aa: CASSSDRGQTQYF

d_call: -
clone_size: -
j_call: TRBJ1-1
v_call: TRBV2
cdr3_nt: TGTGCCAGCAGCACCGGACAGACCCACCGGAACACTGAAGCTTTCTTT
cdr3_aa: CASSTGQTHRNTEAFF

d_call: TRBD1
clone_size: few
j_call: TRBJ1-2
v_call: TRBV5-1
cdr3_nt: TGCGCCAGCAGCTCGAGACAGGGAGGCTATGGCTACACCTTC
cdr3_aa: CASSSRQGGYGYTF

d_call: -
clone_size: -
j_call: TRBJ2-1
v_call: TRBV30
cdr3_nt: TGTGCCTGGAGCTACAGGGATGAGCAGTTCTTC
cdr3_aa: CAWSYRDEQFF

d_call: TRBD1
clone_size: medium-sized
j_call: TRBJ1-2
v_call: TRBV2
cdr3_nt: TGTGCCAGCGGACGCGTATCAGGGGGCTATGGCTACACCTTC
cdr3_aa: CASGRVSGGYGYTF

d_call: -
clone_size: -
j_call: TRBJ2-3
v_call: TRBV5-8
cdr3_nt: TGTGCCAGCAGCTTGGGGGGGGAGGACACGCAGTATTTT
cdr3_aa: CASSLGGEDTQYF

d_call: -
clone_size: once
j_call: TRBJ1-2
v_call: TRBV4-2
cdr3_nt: TGTGCCAGCAGCCAATTGCGGGGGGAAAGTGGCTATGGCTACACCTTC
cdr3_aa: CASSQLRGESGYGYTF